The TCR beta chain under discussion was sequenced for a study of post-analysis software for immune sequencing data. Study-wide results and limits: Among about 5 TRBV segments more frequent in patients than controls were TRBV5-6, TRBV5-1 and TRBV20-1.

CDR3 length: 14 residues. Between the trimmed V and J ends, which lost 4 bases and 4 bases, there was a span of 16 bases. CDR1 and CDR2 from the germline V gene are DFQATT and SNEGSKA (reference sequence). This clonotype showed up just a few times. What it recognizes is unknown. Unique molecular identifiers featured in each of the TCR beta cDNA libraries. Using its own MiXCR run on the PCR reads, TCRdb lists one record per CDR3 protein. The sample consists of roughly 620,000 distinct CDR3 sequences, 44% of them appearing once. V and J are TRBV20-1 and TRBJ2-5, with D tentatively TRBD1 or TRBD2 (5 bases each). The sequencing sample was made of blood. The origin of this receptor is a girl aged 10 to 17 with multiple sclerosis. CDR3 loop: CSATRDEPGETQYF. The CDR3 nucleotides read TGCAGTGCTACCCGGGACGAACCGGGAGAGACCCAGTACTTC.